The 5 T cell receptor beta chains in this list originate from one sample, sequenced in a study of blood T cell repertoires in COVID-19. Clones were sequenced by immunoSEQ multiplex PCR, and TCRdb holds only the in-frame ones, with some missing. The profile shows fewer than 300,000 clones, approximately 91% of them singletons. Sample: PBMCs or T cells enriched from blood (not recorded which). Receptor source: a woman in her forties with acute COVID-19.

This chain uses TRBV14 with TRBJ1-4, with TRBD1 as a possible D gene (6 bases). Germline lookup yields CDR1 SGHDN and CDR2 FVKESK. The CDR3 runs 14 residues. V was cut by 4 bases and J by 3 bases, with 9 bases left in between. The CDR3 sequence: CASSRTVANEKLFF. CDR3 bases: TGTGCCAGCAGCCGGACAGTTGCTAATGAAAAACTGTTTTTT.

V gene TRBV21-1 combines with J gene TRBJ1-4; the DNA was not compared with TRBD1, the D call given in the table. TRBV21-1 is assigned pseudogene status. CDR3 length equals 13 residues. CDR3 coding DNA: TGTGCCAGCAGACAGACCACTAATGAAAAACTGTTTTTT. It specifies CASRQTTNEKLFF.

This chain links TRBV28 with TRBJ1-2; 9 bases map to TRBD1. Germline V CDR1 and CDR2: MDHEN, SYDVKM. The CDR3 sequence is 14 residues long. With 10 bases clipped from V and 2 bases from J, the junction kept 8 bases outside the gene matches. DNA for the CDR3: TGTGCCACCAGGACAGGGGCCCTAAACTATGGCTACACCTTC. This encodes CATRTGALNYGYTF.

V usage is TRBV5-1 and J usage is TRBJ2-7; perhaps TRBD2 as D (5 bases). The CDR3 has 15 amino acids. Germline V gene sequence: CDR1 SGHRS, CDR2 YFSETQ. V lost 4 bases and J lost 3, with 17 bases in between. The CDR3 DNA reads TGCGCCAGCAGCCACCCCCCTAAAGACTACTACGAGCAGTACTTC. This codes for CASSHPPKDYYEQYF. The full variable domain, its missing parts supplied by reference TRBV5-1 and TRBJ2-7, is KAGVTQTPRYLIKTRGQQVTLSCSPISGHRSVSWYQQTPGQGLQFLFEYFSETQRNKGNFPGRFSGRQFSNSRSEMNVSTLELGDSALYLCASSHPPKDYYEQYFGPGTRLTVT.

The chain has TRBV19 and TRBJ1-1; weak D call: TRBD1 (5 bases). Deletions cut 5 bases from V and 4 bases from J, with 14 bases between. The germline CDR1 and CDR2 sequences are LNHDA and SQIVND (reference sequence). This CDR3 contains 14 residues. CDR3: CASSLRGAGTEAFF. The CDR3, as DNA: TGTGCCAGTAGTTTAAGGGGTGCCGGCACTGAAGCTTTCTTT.